The clone carrying this TCR beta chain showed up just a few times. What it binds is not known. Resections took place in Japan or China from 2014 to 2017. Premalignant or tumor cells were enriched by macro-dissection after pathologic assessment. The data originate from a study of immune evolution from preneoplasia to lung adenocarcinoma. For the study at large: HLA loss of heterozygosity: about 7% AIS, about 15% MIA, over 25% ADC, none AAH. Study observations and caveats: KRAS-mutant nodules had the highest T cell clonality.

V lost 3 bases to trimming and J lost 9 bases, with 8 bases between them. Per germline, CDR1 SNHLY and CDR2 FYNNEI. The CDR3 length is 12 residues. Sequencing was performed with immunoSEQ multiplex PCR; in TCRdb, only in-frame clones are kept and a portion is missing. The table records 37,000 or so clones, about 73% of them present only once. The genes are TRBV2 and TRBJ2-2, with a tentative D call TRBD2 (5 bases). The TCR sequence derives from a person aged 55-75 years with lung adenocarcinoma. The sample comprised FFPE invasive lung adenocarcinoma tissue. The CDR3 reads CASSERVRELFF. CDR3 sequence (DNA): TGTGCCAGCAGTGAGAGGGTCCGGGAGCTGTTTTTT.